These 19 T cell receptor beta chains share one sample of origin, sequenced in a study of identical twins. TCRdb recomputed calls from the 5' RACE reads with MiXCR, one row per CDR3 protein. The sample shows roughly 720,000 distinct CDR3 sequences, 15% to 20% of them seen only once. This sample was also put to use in a study of T cells expressing NK-cell markers.

The sequenced sample was PBMCs. The receptors were gathered from a woman under 30 in good health.

In its sample, this clonotype was seen many times. For the CDR3, the DNA is TGTGCCATCAGTGAATGGGACAGGGGGAGTCTCTATGGCTACACCTTC. Translated, it gives CAISEWDRGSLYGYTF. V usage is TRBV10-3 and J usage is TRBJ1-2; 11 bases agree with TRBD1. With 3 bases clipped from V and 4 bases from J, the junction kept 7 bases outside the gene matches. The CDR3 has 16 residues. Germline V gene data show CDR1 as ENHRY and CDR2 as SYGVKD.

V is TRBV7-3 and J is TRBJ2-2, with 9 positions matching TRBD1. Germline CDR1 reads SGHTA; CDR2 reads FQGTGA. Trimming at V came to 4 bases and at J to 7 bases, leaving 7 bases not matched to a gene. The CDR3 is 15 residues long. CDR3 residues: CASSSPRGQGGELFF. CDR3 bases: TGTGCCAGCAGCTCCCCCCGGGGACAGGGCGGGGAGCTGTTTTTT.

The genes are TRBV20-1 and TRBJ1-5, with D maybe TRBD1 (5 bases). The CDR3 has 13 residues. The V gene's germline CDR1 is DFQATT and CDR2 SNEGSKA (reference sequence). The V and J ends lost 1 base and 5 bases respectively, with 9 bases between them. CDR3 DNA sequence: TGCAGTGCTAGAGGCGGGACCTATCAGCCCCAGCATTTT. Translated, it gives CSARGGTYQPQHF.

The chain is built from TRBV10-3 and TRBJ2-1; tentatively, D is TRBD2 (5 bases). Germline V gives CDR1 ENHRY, CDR2 SYGVKD. Trimming shortened V by 5 bases and J by 6 bases, and 23 bases separated the two germline ends. The CDR3 extends over 17 amino acids. CDR3 residues: CAISPAVGEEVRNEQFF. The CDR3 region has the DNA TGTGCCATCAGTCCCGCCGTGGGAGAGGAAGTTCGCAATGAGCAGTTCTTC.

This clonotype has more than one count but fewer than ten. The chain combines TRBV6-1 with TRBJ2-5; D is tentatively TRBD1 or TRBD2 (5 bases each). CDR1 and CDR2 (germline): MNHNS, SASEGT. V was cut by 4 bases and J by 7 bases, with 16 bases left in between. The CDR3 extends over 14 amino acids. CDR3 sequence: CASSARLNQGTQYF. The CDR3 DNA reads as TGTGCCAGCAGTGCCCGACTAAACCAGGGGACCCAGTACTTC.

The chain couples TRBV6-1 to TRBJ2-7; D is perhaps TRBD2 (5 bases). The CDR3 is 15 amino acids. V lost 6 bases to trimming and J lost 5 bases, with 20 bases between them. The germline V gene encodes CDR1 MNHNS and CDR2 SASEGT. The CDR3 sequence is CASRLGLEAPHEQYF. The CDR3 DNA follows: TGTGCCAGCAGGCTCGGACTGGAAGCCCCCCACGAGCAGTACTTC.

This clonotype has a handful of counts. The chain combines TRBV20-1 with TRBJ2-3, with a possible D match to TRBD2 (5 bases). Trimming pared 5 bases from V and 1 base from J, leaving 10 bases between. The germline gives CDR1 DFQATT, CDR2 SNEGSKA (reference sequence). CDR3 length: 13 residues. This CDR3 reads CSAENSGTDTQYF. The DNA for the CDR3 is TGCAGTGCTGAGAATAGCGGCACAGATACGCAGTATTTT.

This clonotype was detected only a few times. In DNA, the CDR3 is TGTGCCAGCACAAGGGTTGACAGGGGTTACGAGCAGTACTTC. Residues: CASTRVDRGYEQYF. This chain uses TRBV6-2 or TRBV6-3 with TRBJ2-7, with 8 positions matching TRBD1. J lost 4 bases, V lost 7 bases, and 9 bases had no gene match. This CDR3 has 14 amino acids. Germline assignment: CDR1 MNHEY and CDR2 SVGEGT.

This clonotype was counted only a few times. The chain has TRBV18 and TRBJ2-2; D gene ambiguous. Trimming shortened V by 1 base and J by 1 base, and 10 bases separated the two germline ends. The CDR3 runs to 16 residues. CDR1 KGHSH and CDR2 LQKENI come from the germline V gene. DNA for the CDR3: TGTGCCAGCTCACCACGTTGGCAAGTGAACACCGGGGAGCTGTTTTTT. Amino acids: CASSPRWQVNTGELFF. Filled out from reference TRBV18 and TRBJ2-2, the complete variable domain reads NAGVMQNPRHLVRRRGQEARLRCSPMKGHSHVYWYRQLPEEGLKFMVYLQKENIIDESGMPKERFSAEFPKEGPSILRIQQVVRGDSAAYFCASSPRWQVNTGELFFGEGSRLTVL.

This clonotype was seen a few times. V and J are TRBV29-1 and TRBJ2-7, with D unresolved. The CDR3 has 14 amino acids. Looked up from germline, CDR1 is SQVTM and CDR2 is ANQGSEA. V lost 5 bases, J lost 3 bases, and 17 bases lay in between. The CDR3 DNA reads as TGCAGCGTTCTTCCGTTGACGGAAAGCTACGAGCAGTACTTC. This codes for CSVLPLTESYEQYF.

This clonotype was detected a few times. The chain links TRBV4-3 to TRBJ2-2; the D is unclear. The CDR3 is 13 amino acids. Trimming took off 0 bases at V and 10 bases at J, with 9 bases between the two ends. Germline V gene sequence: CDR1 LGHNA, CDR2 YSLEER. CDR3 sequence (DNA): TGCGCCAGCAGCCAAGATATCCAGATGGAGCTGTTTTTT. Its translation is CASSQDIQMELFF.

The genes are TRBV7-9 and TRBJ2-7, with TRBD1 matching 8 bases. Germline V gives CDR1 SEHNR, CDR2 FQNEAQ (reference sequence). Trimming removed 4 bases from V and 5 bases from J; junction bases left unmatched: 7. The CDR3 runs to 14 residues. The CDR3 region has the DNA TGTGCCAGCAGCTCGCGGACAGGGCAAGACGAGCAGTACTTC. Its translation: CASSSRTGQDEQYF.

This sequence joins TRBV6-5 and TRBJ2-5; 8 bases are a match to TRBD1. This CDR3 contains 11 residues. Germline CDR1 MNHEY, CDR2 SVGAGI. The J segment lost 4 bases and the V segment lost 10 bases, leaving 2 bases of the junction unmatched. Written as DNA, the CDR3 is TGTGCCACGGGACAGGCAGAGACCCAGTACTTC. The encoded protein is CATGQAETQYF.

This clonotype was seen a few times. This chain uses TRBV5-1 with TRBJ2-1; maybe TRBD1 (5 bases). With 5 bases removed from V and 0 bases from J, the gap between germline ends came to 12 bases. Germline V lookup: CDR1 SGHRS, CDR2 YFSETQ. The CDR3 length is 15 residues. The CDR3 sequence: CASRSGHNSYNEQFF. Written as DNA, the CDR3 is TGCGCCAGCAGATCCGGACATAACTCCTACAATGAGCAGTTCTTC. Combining the CDR3 with reference TRBV5-1 and TRBJ2-1 gives the whole variable domain KAGVTQTPRYLIKTRGQQVTLSCSPISGHRSVSWYQQTPGQGLQFLFEYFSETQRNKGNFPGRFSGRQFSNSRSEMNVSTLELGDSALYLCASRSGHNSYNEQFFGPGTRLTVL.

The chain recombines TRBV20-1 with TRBJ2-1, with TRBD2 identical over 7 bases. The CDR3 is made up of 16 amino acids. Germline CDR1 is DFQATT and CDR2 is SNEGSKA (reference sequence). The V gene end was trimmed by 4 bases and the J gene end by 4 bases; junction bases not matched to a gene: 13. The CDR3 DNA reads TGCAGTGCTAACCTGCTACAGCGGGATACTTACAATGAGCAGTTCTTC. Amino acid sequence: CSANLLQRDTYNEQFF.

The V call is TRBV5-5, the J call TRBJ2-7; D may be TRBD1 or TRBD2 (5 bases each). Per germline, CDR1 SGHKS and CDR2 YYEKEE (reference sequence). Trimming took 3 bases from V and 3 from J, leaving 10 bases between them. The CDR3 is 13 residues long. CDR3 nucleotides: TGTGCCAGCAGCTGGGGGTACGGCTACGAGCAGTACTTC. Translation gives CASSWGYGYEQYF.

This clonotype came up a few times. The chain employs TRBV20-1 and TRBJ2-3, with D possibly matching TRBD2 (7 bases). This CDR3 spans 16 amino acids. The germline V gene has CDR1 DFQATT and CDR2 SNEGSKA (reference sequence). V was clipped by 1 base and J by 2 bases, with 16 bases between them. The CDR3 nucleotides read TGCAGTGCTAGAGGAGTGGGGGGGCTTATCACAGATACGCAGTATTTT. It translates to CSARGVGGLITDTQYF.

The chain joins TRBV9 to TRBJ2-7; D is unresolved. The CDR3 is 15 residues long. Per the germline V gene, CDR1 is SGDLS and CDR2 is YYNGEE. Trimming took 0 bases from V and 2 from J, leaving 12 bases between them. The CDR3 nucleotides are TGTGCCAGCAGCGTAGCGGGTGTTCGCCCCTACGAGCAGTACTTC. Its translation is CASSVAGVRPYEQYF.

CDR3 protein: CASSQVGTGGNTIYF. Written as DNA, the CDR3 is TGCGCCAGCAGCCAAGTAGGGACAGGGGGAAACACCATATATTTT. J is TRBJ1-3 and V is TRBV4-3; 9 positions agree with TRBD1. The CDR3 runs 15 residues. Germline assignment: CDR1 LGHNA and CDR2 YSLEER. V dropped 1 base and J dropped 4; count of bases not matched to a gene: 2.